The 27 T cell receptor beta chains listed next were all sequenced from one sample in a study of molecular identifiers for immune sequencing clone quantification. Via MiXCR, TCRdb re-called the PCR reads, giving one row per CDR3 protein. Altogether more than 450,000 distinct CDR3 sequences are present, about 26% being singletons, with the ten largest covering roughly 0.77%. Sequencing input: naive CD8+ T cells from blood, with Jurkat cell RNA spiked in. Subset defined: FACS-sorted CD8+CD4-CCR7+CD45RA+ naive T cells. The receptors were gathered from a human donor in good health. Some libraries in this study had Jurkat cell RNA spiked in.

The chain links TRBV28 to TRBJ1-5, with 9 bases identical to TRBD1. The germline CDR1 and CDR2 sequences are MDHEN and SYDVKM. V trimming: 8 bases; J trimming: 6 bases; junction bases outside the gene matches: 14. The CDR3 runs 16 residues. CDR3 sequence: CASGNRGLKNSQPQHF. CDR3 sequence (DNA): TGTGCCAGCGGTAACAGGGGGCTCAAGAACAGTCAGCCCCAGCATTTT.

Comments on this clonotype: A read error may explain this, as a much larger clone is one base away. The gene calls are TRBV27 and TRBJ2-7, with 9 nucleotides matching TRBD2. Unmatched junction bases numbered 4, after V lost 3 bases and J lost 1 base. Germline CDR1 is MNHEY and CDR2 is SMNVEV (reference sequence). This CDR3 is 15 amino acids long. CDR3 loop: CASSLASGASYEQYF. The DNA of the CDR3 is TGTGCCAGCAGTTTGGCTAGCGGGGCTTCCTACGAGCAGTACTTC.

With regard to this clonotype: An end of the junction does not agree with germline; a read error may underlie this. The chain carries TRBV11-2 and TRBJ1-1; no clear D. Per the germline V gene, CDR1 is SGHAT and CDR2 is FQNNGV. This CDR3 is 15 amino acids long. The CDR3 DNA sequence: TGTGCCAGCAGCTTAGCGTACCGCTTGAATACTGAAGCTTTCTTT. Amino acid sequence: CASSLAYRLNTEAFF.

Details on this clonotype: A read error is likely, as this CDR3 ends without the conserved phenylalanine or tryptophan. The chain employs TRBV20-1 and TRBJ2-3, with D tentatively TRBD2 (6 bases). Germline V gene sequence: CDR1 DFQATT, CDR2 SNEGSKA (reference sequence). This CDR3 region has 14 residues. The V end lost 4 bases, the J end lost 0 bases, and 11 bases lay between the germline ends. The CDR3 is CSATRDSSTDTQYS. The CDR3 DNA follows: TGCAGTGCTACCCGGGACTCTAGCACAGATACGCAGTATTCT.

The chain has TRBV4-3 and TRBJ2-3, with 10 bases that match TRBD2. Germline CDR1 reads LGHNA; CDR2 reads YSLEER. The CDR3 length is 17 residues. V gave up 0 bases and J gave up 4 bases; unmatched junction bases: 7. CDR3 sequence reads: CASSQEGKREGADTQYF. The CDR3 coding sequence is TGCGCCAGCAGCCAAGAGGGGAAGCGGGAGGGCGCAGATACGCAGTATTTT.

The V gene is TRBV20-1, the J gene TRBJ2-1; D is ambiguous. Germline-derived CDR1 and CDR2 are DFQATT and SNEGSKA (reference sequence). V lost 7 bases and J lost 7, with 8 bases in between. The CDR3 extends over 10 amino acids. The CDR3 region has the DNA TGCAGTGGGGGTTTTAATGAGCAGTTCTTC. This codes for CSGGFNEQFF.

This clonotype was detected ten times or more. V and J are TRBV20-1 and TRBJ2-7, with a tentative D call TRBD2 (5 bases). Per the germline V gene, CDR1 is DFQATT and CDR2 is SNEGSKA (reference sequence). The CDR3 spans 14 residues. The ends were cut back, 5 bases at V and 0 bases at J, with 14 bases in the middle. CDR3 nucleotides: TGCAGTGCTTTGGACGAGGGTAGCTCCTACGAGCAGTACTTC. It specifies CSALDEGSSYEQYF.

This clonotype occurred a few times. The V gene is TRBV27, the J gene TRBJ2-5; TRBD2 agrees at 8 bases. CDR3 size: 16 residues. CDR1 is MNHEY and CDR2 is SMNVEV in the germline V gene (reference sequence). J lost 3 bases, V lost 3 bases, and 9 bases had no gene match. Here the CDR3 DNA reads TGTGCCAGCAGTTTGATTGCTAGCGGGTCCGAAGAGACCCAGTACTTC. Translation gives CASSLIASGSEETQYF.

CDR3 nucleotides: TGCAGCGTTGTCCTGGGACGGAAGTACGAGCAGTACTTC. The encoded protein is CSVVLGRKYEQYF. The chain carries TRBV29-1 and TRBJ2-7; D possibly matches TRBD1 or TRBD2 (5 bases each). V shed 4 bases and J shed 4 bases, with 14 bases lying between them. Germline V lookup: CDR1 SQVTM, CDR2 ANQGSEA. This CDR3 is built from 13 residues.

This clonotype occurred many times. The rearrangement joins TRBV19 to TRBJ2-4; D call uncertain. The CDR3 contains 16 residues. Trimming cost V 2 bases and J 10 bases, with 21 bases left between them. The germline gives CDR1 LNHDA, CDR2 SQIVND (reference sequence). DNA for the CDR3: TGTGCCAGTAGTATACGGGTCTTCTCCCGTGAGTTGATTCAGTACTTC. This translates into CASSIRVFSRELIQYF.

The chain combines TRBV4-3 with TRBJ1-4; tentatively, D is TRBD1 (5 bases). The ends were cut back, 5 bases at V and 7 bases at J, with 26 bases in the middle. This CDR3 spans 18 amino acids. Germline assignment: CDR1 LGHNA and CDR2 YSLEER. This CDR3 is CASSVGRQPGAKGEKLFF. The CDR3 DNA sequence: TGCGCCAGCAGCGTAGGGAGACAGCCGGGAGCCAAGGGTGAAAAACTGTTTTTT.

This clonotype was recorded once. This sequence may be a read error, since a much larger clone differs from it by one base. The chain recombines TRBV7-9 with TRBJ1-1; weak D call: TRBD1 (6 bases). The germline CDR1 and CDR2 sequences are SEHNR and FQNEAQ (reference sequence). The CDR3 runs 13 residues. The CDR3 bases are TGTGCCTCACGGGGAGTGGGGGACACTGAAGCTCTCTTT. It specifies CASRGVGDTEALF.

At least ten counts were recorded for this clonotype. The V and J genes are TRBV4-3 and TRBJ2-7; D is undetermined. From germline, CDR1 is LGHNA and CDR2 YSLEER. The CDR3 sequence is 13 residues long. The V and J ends lost 0 bases and 0 bases respectively, with 3 bases between them. The CDR3 is CASSQDRSYEQYF. CDR3 in DNA: TGCGCCAGCAGCCAAGATCGCTCCTACGAGCAGTACTTC.

As to this clonotype: A much larger clone lies a single base off, so this may be a read error. This sequence joins TRBV7-2 and TRBJ2-1, with D unclear. CDR1 SGHTA and CDR2 FQGNSA come from the germline V gene. The CDR3 has 14 residues. V was shortened by 3 bases and J by 6 bases, with 12 bases between the two germline ends. The CDR3 protein is CASSLAGNPNEQFF. The CDR3 DNA follows: TGTGCCAGCAGCTTGGCTGGTAACCCCAATGAGCAGTTCTTC.

This clonotype occurred once. A read error is possible here, since a much larger clone lies one base away. The V and J genes are TRBV4-3 and TRBJ2-3; TRBD2 might be the D (6 bases). Germline CDR1 LGHNA, CDR2 YSLEER. The CDR3 loop spans 15 amino acids. The CDR3: CAGSQVSRGTDTQYF. Written as DNA, the CDR3 is TGCGCCGGCAGCCAAGTCAGCCGGGGGACAGATACGCAGTATTTT.

This clonotype was picked up a small number of times. The J gene is TRBJ2-3, the V gene TRBV11-2, with D possibly being TRBD1 or TRBD2 (5 bases each). V lost 5 bases, J lost 0 bases, and 15 bases lay in between. This CDR3 is 16 amino acids long. CDR1 and CDR2 from the germline V gene are SGHAT and FQNNGV. CDR3 amino acids: CASSPEGTESTDTQYF. The CDR3 nucleotides are TGTGCCAGCAGCCCTGAAGGGACGGAGAGCACAGATACGCAGTATTTT.

A remark on this clonotype: A much larger clone sits a single nucleotide away, making a read error possible. This chain connects TRBV25-1 to TRBJ2-7, with no clear D. This CDR3 is 15 amino acids long. CDR1 is MGHDK and CDR2 is SYGVNS in the germline V gene. Trimming shortened V by 3 bases and J by 0 bases, and 12 bases separated the two germline ends. The CDR3 region is CASSDPSRSSYEQYF. DNA of the CDR3: TGTGCCAGCAGTGATCCCAGCAGGTCCTCCTACGAGCAGTACTTC.

In this sample, this clonotype turned up many times. CDR3: CASRKPGANEKLFF. CDR3 DNA sequence: TGTGCCAGCAGGAAACCAGGGGCTAATGAAAAACTGTTTTTT. This chain connects TRBV11-2 to TRBJ1-4; D is possibly TRBD1 (6 bases). Germline V gene data show CDR1 as SGHAT and CDR2 as FQNNGV. The CDR3 loop spans 14 amino acids. V lost 6 bases and J 3 bases, leaving 11 bases between the germline ends. Supplemented by reference TRBV11-2 and TRBJ1-4, the full variable domain reads EAGVAQSPRYKIIEKRQSVAFWCNPISGHATLYWYQQILGQGPKLLIQFQNNGVVDDSQLPKDRFSAERLKGVDSTLKIQPAKLEDSAVYLCASRKPGANEKLFFGSGTQLSVL.

This clonotype has ten or more counts. The chain has TRBV28 and TRBJ2-2, with TRBD2 matching 8 bases. Germline V lookup: CDR1 MDHEN, CDR2 SYDVKM. The CDR3 has 16 amino acids. The trim removed 3 bases at V and 5 bases at J, leaving 8 bases unmatched. The CDR3 region is CASSLASGRGTGELFF. The DNA for the CDR3 is TGTGCCAGCAGTTTGGCGAGCGGGAGAGGTACCGGGGAGCTGTTTTTT.

This sequence joins TRBV5-1 and TRBJ2-5, with 12 nucleotides matching TRBD1. Germline CDR1 and CDR2: SGHRS and YFSETQ. This CDR3 has 16 residues. V lost 4 bases and J lost 5; bases outside the gene matches: 9. This CDR3 reads CASSNPGTGGRETQYF. Written as DNA, the CDR3 is TGCGCCAGCAGCAATCCCGGGACAGGGGGCCGGGAGACCCAGTACTTC.

The sample holds many counts of this clonotype. The chain uses TRBV6-6 and TRBJ1-1; D is unresolved. The CDR3 runs to 12 residues. CDR1 and CDR2 (germline): MNHNY, SVGAGI (reference sequence). V gave up 6 bases and J gave up 3 bases, with 8 bases separating them. The CDR3 DNA reads TGTGCCAGCAGACCCCTCTACACTGAAGCTTTCTTT. This gives the protein CASRPLYTEAFF.

The chain joins TRBV6-2 or TRBV6-3 to TRBJ2-3; 8 bases line up with TRBD1. This CDR3 has 16 amino acids. Trimming cost V 5 bases and J 6 bases; bases outside gene matches: 13. Germline V gene data show CDR1 as MNHEY and CDR2 as SVGEGT. For the CDR3, the DNA is TGTGCCAGCAGTCCAGGACAGGGAGCCTACCCCGATACGCAGTATTTT. Its protein is CASSPGQGAYPDTQYF.

V gene TRBV20-1 combines with J gene TRBJ2-3, with TRBD2 matching 13 bases. Germline V gives CDR1 DFQATT, CDR2 SNEGSKA (reference sequence). The length of the CDR3 is 16 residues. V was pared by 7 bases and J by 3 bases, with 10 bases of the junction left unmatched. The CDR3 DNA is TGCAGTGTCCCGGGACTAGCGGGATTGATAACAGATACGCAGTATTTT. Its protein product is CSVPGLAGLITDTQYF.

This clonotype has a handful of counts. This chain links TRBV4-1 with TRBJ2-7; 7 nucleotides match TRBD1. There are 14 residues in the CDR3. The germline V gene encodes CDR1 MGHRA and CDR2 YSYEKL. V lost 3 bases to trimming and J lost 7 bases; unmatched junction nucleotides: 9. CDR3 nucleotides: TGCGCCAGCAGCCATGTATCTCAACAGGGGGAGCAGTACTTC. The encoded protein is CASSHVSQQGEQYF.

This clonotype was observed many times. The chain recombines TRBV6-5 with TRBJ2-1; D possibly uses TRBD1 or TRBD2 (5 bases each). The CDR3 loop spans 12 amino acids. Germline values: CDR1 MNHEY, CDR2 SVGAGI. V was clipped by 10 bases and J by 5 bases, with 12 bases between them. CDR3 sequence reads: CATRLGDNEQFF. CDR3 nucleotides: TGTGCCACACGTCTGGGGGACAATGAGCAGTTCTTC.

In this sample, this clonotype turned up a few times. This rearrangement joins TRBV4-1 to TRBJ2-7; D remains ambiguous. The germline V and J ends were trimmed by 0 bases and 2 bases, with 5 bases remaining between them. The CDR3 spans 13 residues. CDR1 and CDR2 from the germline V gene are MGHRA and YSYEKL. DNA for the CDR3: TGCGCCAGCAGCCAAGATAACCCCTACGAGCAGTACTTC. Its protein product is CASSQDNPYEQYF.

This clonotype was seen only a few times. This sequence joins TRBV7-9 and TRBJ2-5; D ambiguous. The CDR3 is made up of 15 amino acids. Trimming took off 4 bases at V and 3 bases at J, with 15 bases between the two ends. Germline V gene data show CDR1 as SEHNR and CDR2 as FQNEAQ (reference sequence). In DNA, the CDR3 is TGTGCCAGCAGCTGGGGATCCTTGTCAGAAGAGACCCAGTACTTC. This gives the protein CASSWGSLSEETQYF.